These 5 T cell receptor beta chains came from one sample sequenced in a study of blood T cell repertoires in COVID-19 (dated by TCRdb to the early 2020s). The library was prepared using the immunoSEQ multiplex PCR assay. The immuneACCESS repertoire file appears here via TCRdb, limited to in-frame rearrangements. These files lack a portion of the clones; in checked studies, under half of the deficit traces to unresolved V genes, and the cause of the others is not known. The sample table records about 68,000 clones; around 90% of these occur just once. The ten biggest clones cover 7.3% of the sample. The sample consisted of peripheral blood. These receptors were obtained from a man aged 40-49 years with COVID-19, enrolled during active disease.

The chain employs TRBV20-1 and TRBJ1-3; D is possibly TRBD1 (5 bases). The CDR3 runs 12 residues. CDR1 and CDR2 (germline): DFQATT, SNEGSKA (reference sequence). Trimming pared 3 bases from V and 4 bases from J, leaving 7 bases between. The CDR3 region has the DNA TGCAGTGCTAGTAGGACAGGAAACACCATATATTTT. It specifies CSASRTGNTIYF.

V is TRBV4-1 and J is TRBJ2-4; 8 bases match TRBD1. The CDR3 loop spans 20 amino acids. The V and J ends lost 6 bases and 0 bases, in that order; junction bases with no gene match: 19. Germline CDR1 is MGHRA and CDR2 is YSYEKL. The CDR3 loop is CASSNNVRQGTTLAKNIQYF. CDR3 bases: TGCGCCAGCAGTAATAACGTAAGACAGGGGACCACGTTAGCCAAAAACATTCAGTACTTC.

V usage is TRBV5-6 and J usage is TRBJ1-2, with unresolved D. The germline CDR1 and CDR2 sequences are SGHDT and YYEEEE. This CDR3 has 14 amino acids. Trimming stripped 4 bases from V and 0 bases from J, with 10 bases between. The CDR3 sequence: CASSPLFSNYGYTF. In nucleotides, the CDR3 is TGTGCCAGCAGCCCACTTTTTTCTAACTATGGCTACACCTTC.

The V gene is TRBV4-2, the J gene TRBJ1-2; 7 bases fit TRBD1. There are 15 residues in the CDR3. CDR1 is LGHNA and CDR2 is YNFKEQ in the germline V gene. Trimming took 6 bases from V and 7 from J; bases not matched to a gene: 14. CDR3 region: CASRRQGENSGGYTF. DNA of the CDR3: TGTGCCAGCAGGAGACAGGGAGAAAACTCGGGTGGCTACACCTTC.

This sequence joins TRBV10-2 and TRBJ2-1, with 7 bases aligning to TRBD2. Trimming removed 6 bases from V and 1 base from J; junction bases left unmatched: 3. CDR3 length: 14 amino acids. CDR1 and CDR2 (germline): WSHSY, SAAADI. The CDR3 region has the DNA TGCGCCAGCAGAGAGCGGGGATCCTACAATGAGCAGTTCTTC. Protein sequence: CASRERGSYNEQFF.